The clone carrying this T cell receptor (beta chain) was seen more than once but under ten times. The CDR3 has 15 amino acids. Germline lookup yields CDR1 SEHNR and CDR2 FQNEAQ (reference sequence). V dropped 5 bases and J dropped 7 bases, with 18 bases sitting between them. These data originate in a study of T cell changes during pregnancy in multiple sclerosis. Sequencing was performed with immunoSEQ multiplex PCR; in TCRdb, only in-frame clones are kept and a portion is missing. The table shows roughly 40,000 clones, with 90% to 95% occurring only once. Here the sequenced sample was CD4+ T cells from peripheral blood mononuclear cells, taken in the second trimester of pregnancy. The TCR was taken from a female donor with multiple sclerosis, enrolled in a pregnancy study. The J gene is TRBJ2-1, the V gene TRBV7-9; no reliable D call. The CDR3: CASSPTVPGGNEQFF. The CDR3 nucleotides read TGTGCCAGCAGCCCGACGGTCCCAGGTGGAAATGAGCAGTTCTTC.